Reported below is one T cell receptor beta chain. Germline lookup yields CDR1 SEHNR and CDR2 FQNEAQ (reference sequence). The CDR3 runs to 16 residues. Trimming pared 1 base from V and 2 bases from J, leaving 13 bases between. The input was about 490 ng total RNA; TCR beta cDNA was made from it with a constant-region primer. It was through three nested multiplex PCR rounds of slightly modified ARM-PCR that TCR beta libraries arose. Researchers ran the first two PCR rounds for ten to eleven cycles each with TRBV1-TRBV30 forward primers and a C-beta reverse primer. TCRdb recomputed calls from the multiplex PCR reads with MiXCR, one row per CDR3 protein. The table includes just over 300,000 distinct CDR3 sequences, approximately 54% detected once. Both blood RNA, taken from unsorted whole blood, and germline DNA were extracted. These data are taken from a study of tumor-infiltrating lymphocytes in primary liver carcinoma. Study background: All lesions had stage T1-T3 N0M0 and about 4 to 10 cm widths. Samples had roughly 3.65 to 7.5 million productive TCRbeta reads, comparable between tissue types.

The sample was peripheral blood. This rearrangement joins TRBV7-9 to TRBJ2-3, with D perhaps given as TRBD1 or TRBD2 (5 bases each). This receptor was obtained from a woman in her twenties or thirties with primary liver carcinoma and hepatitis B virus infection. CDR3 sequence (DNA): TGTGCCAGCAGCTTAGGAATAGGGGACGTCACAGATACGCAGTATTTT. Translated, it gives CASSLGIGDVTDTQYF.